The clone carrying this T cell receptor (beta chain) was picked up many times. TCRdb processed the PCR reads anew with MiXCR; each CDR3 protein has one entry. The data contain around 470,000 distinct CDR3 sequences, about 22% of them singletons. The sample comes from a study of molecular identifiers for immune sequencing clone quantification. This CDR3 is built from 16 residues. With 6 bases clipped from V and 2 bases from J, the junction kept 9 bases outside the gene matches. Germline V gene sequence: CDR1 MDHEN, CDR2 SYDVKM. The chain is built from TRBV28 and TRBJ1-4; 7 bases fit TRBD1. This clonotype originated in a human donor in good health. Some libraries in this study had Jurkat cell RNA spiked in. The sample consisted of naive CD8+ T cells from blood, with Jurkat cell RNA spiked in. The sample's subset: FACS-sorted CD8+CD4-CCR7+CD45RA+ naive T cells. The CDR3 nucleotides read TGTGCCAGCAGGAACTACAGGGGTGGGACTAATGAAAAACTGTTTTTT. The encoded protein is CASRNYRGGTNEKLFF.